The entry below describes one T cell receptor beta chain. The antigen is not known. The PCR used 60 Vbeta and 13 Jbeta primers. Original data processing: A later analysis tallied 87 million or so unique TCR beta chains, some 12 million of them shared. Measured with immunoSEQ multiplex PCR; TCRdb has only the in-frame clones, and not every one. D and trimming come from the DNA, and the V and J calls and clone size come from that table. The table lists 65,000 to 95,000 clones. The data belong to a study of cytomegalovirus exposure and HLA in healthy donors. Study-wide results and caveats: Some highly shared sequence variants likely arose as a pipeline artifact. Later on, an analysis showed TCR association rates differing by HLA locus, with DRB1 the most and HLA-C the fewest.

The receptor comes from a woman aged 60-75 years in good health and CMV-seronegative. The sequenced sample was PBMCs.

The CDR3 sequence: CASSQLGTWTNQAFF. The CDR3 coding sequence is TGTGCCAGCAGCCAATTGGGAACCTGGACAAATCAAGCTTTCTTT. The chain links TRBV14 to TRBJ1-1; TRBD1 is a possible D gene (5 bases). The CDR3 extends over 15 amino acids. Trimming removed 2 bases at V and 9 bases at J, with 19 bases between. Germline CDR1 SGHDN, CDR2 FVKESK.